The source of this TCR beta chain is a study of shared clonotypes between healthy human individuals. CDR1 is SNHLY, CDR2 FYNNEI, per germline. This CDR3 spans 14 amino acids. Trimming took off 4 bases at V and 7 bases at J, with 11 bases between the two ends. All the donors were Caucasian adults who lived in Nashville, Tennessee. At the deep level, the assay was run. Sequencing was performed with immunoSEQ multiplex PCR; in TCRdb, only in-frame clones are kept and a portion is missing. The data show roughly 2.5 million clones, with approximately 90% seen just once and 0.14% held by the top ten. With respect to this clone: Its specificity is unknown.

Study findings and constraints: Despite large depth, sorted-subset datasets appeared incompletely sequenced. Naive subsets typically showed greater estimated richness than memory subsets.

The sequence was collected from a man aged 18 to 35 in good health. The sample taken for sequencing was naive CD4+ T cells sorted from blood. Documented subset: CD45RA+ positively selected. The chain combines TRBV2 with TRBJ1-6; D ambiguous. The CDR3 reads CASSVLEANSPLHF. CDR3 DNA sequence: TGTGCCAGCAGTGTTCTGGAGGCAAATTCACCCCTCCACTTT.